The TCR beta chain under discussion was sequenced for a study of response to subunit inactivated influenza vaccine. Broader study findings: That few new T cells are recruited by each seasonal influenza vaccination was the authors' suggestion.

TCRdb processed the RT-PCR reads anew with MiXCR; each CDR3 protein has one entry. The sample consists of about 650,000 distinct CDR3 sequences, around 16% of them appearing once. Germline V lookup: CDR1 LGHDT, CDR2 YNNKEL (reference sequence). The CDR3 runs to 15 residues. Between the trimmed V and J ends, which lost 5 bases and 0 bases, there was a span of 14 bases. This clonotype was seen a few times. Its antigen remains unidentified. Sequencing was performed on PBMCs from blood, taken roughly 12 days after vaccination. This receptor was obtained from a man aged 45-60 years who received an inactivated influenza vaccine. This chain links TRBV3-1 with TRBJ2-7; D not resolved. The CDR3 sequence: CASSAGVTASYEQYF. For the CDR3, the DNA is TGTGCCAGCAGCGCTGGGGTAACAGCCTCCTACGAGCAGTACTTC.